This TCR beta chain was sequenced in a study of beta chain features in type 1 diabetes. Study background: Age and gender were similar between patients and healthy donors, as were cell yields.

There are a few counts of this clone. Its specificity is not known. The whole isolated RNA underwent reverse transcription, so sequencing captured expressed TCRB transcripts. The table came from immunoSEQ multiplex PCR; TCRdb's copy has only in-frame clones and leaves some out. Among about 150,000 clones listed, around 9.3% were seen once. Broader study findings: TCRB CDR3s were moderately but significantly shorter in Type 1 diabetes patients in all four CD4+ subsets. Compared to healthy donors, patients appeared to have naive, central memory and Treg TCRB repertoires that were more alike.

Sequences were obtained from naive CD4+ T cells from blood. The TCR sequence derives from a man in his late teens or twenties in good health.

The chain's CDR3 is CASIEAGYTF. The CDR3 region has the DNA TGTGCCAGCATAGAGGCAGGCTACACCTTC. The chain has TRBV2 and TRBJ1-2; D call uncertain. The germline V gene encodes CDR1 SNHLY and CDR2 FYNNEI. This CDR3 is 10 amino acids long. V was cut by 7 bases and J by 8 bases, with 8 bases left in between.